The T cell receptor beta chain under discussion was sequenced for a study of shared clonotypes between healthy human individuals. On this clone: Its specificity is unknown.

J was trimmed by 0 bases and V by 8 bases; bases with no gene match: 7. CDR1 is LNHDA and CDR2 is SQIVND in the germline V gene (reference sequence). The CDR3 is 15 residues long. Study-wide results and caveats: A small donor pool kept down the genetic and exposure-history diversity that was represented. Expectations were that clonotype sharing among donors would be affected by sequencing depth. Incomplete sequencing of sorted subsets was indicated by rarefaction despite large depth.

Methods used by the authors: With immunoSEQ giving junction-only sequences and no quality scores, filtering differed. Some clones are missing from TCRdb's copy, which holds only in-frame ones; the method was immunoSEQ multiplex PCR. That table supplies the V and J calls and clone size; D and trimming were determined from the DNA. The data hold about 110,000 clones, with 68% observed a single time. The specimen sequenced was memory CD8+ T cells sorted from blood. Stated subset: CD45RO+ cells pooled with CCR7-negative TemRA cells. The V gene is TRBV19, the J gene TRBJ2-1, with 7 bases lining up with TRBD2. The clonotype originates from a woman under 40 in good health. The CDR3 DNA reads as TGTGCCAGTCGACTAGCCGAGGACTCCTACAATGAGCAGTTCTTC. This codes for CASRLAEDSYNEQFF. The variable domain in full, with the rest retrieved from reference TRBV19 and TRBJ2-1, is DGGITQSPKYLFRKEGQNVTLSCEQNLNHDAMYWYRQDPGQGLRLIYYSQIVNDFQKGDIAEGYSVSREKKESFPLTVTSAQKNPTAFYLCASRLAEDSYNEQFFGPGTRLTVL.